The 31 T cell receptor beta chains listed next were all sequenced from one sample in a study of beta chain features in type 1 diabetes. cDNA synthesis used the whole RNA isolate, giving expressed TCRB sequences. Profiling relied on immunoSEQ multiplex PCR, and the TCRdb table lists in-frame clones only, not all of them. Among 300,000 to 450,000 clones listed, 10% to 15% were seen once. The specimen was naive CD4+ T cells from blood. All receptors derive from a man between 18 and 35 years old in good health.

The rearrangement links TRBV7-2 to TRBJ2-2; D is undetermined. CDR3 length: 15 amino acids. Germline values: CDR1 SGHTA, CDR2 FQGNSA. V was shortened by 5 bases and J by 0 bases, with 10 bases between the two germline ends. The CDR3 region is CASSPRGANTGELFF. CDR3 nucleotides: TGTGCCAGCAGCCCACGAGGTGCGAACACCGGGGAGCTGTTTTTT.

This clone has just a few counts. The CDR3 DNA reads TGTGCCAGCTCACCACCGTTACCAGGGGGTCAGCCCCAGCATTTT. Amino acid sequence: CASSPPLPGGQPQHF. The rearrangement uses TRBV18 and TRBJ1-5; 7 positions match TRBD1. CDR1 and CDR2 (germline): KGHSH, LQKENI. The CDR3 has 15 amino acids. J was trimmed by 6 bases and V by 0 bases; bases with no gene match: 5. Full variable domain (missing parts from reference TRBV18 and TRBJ1-5): NAGVMQNPRHLVRRRGQEARLRCSPMKGHSHVYWYRQLPEEGLKFMVYLQKENIIDESGMPKERFSAEFPKEGPSILRIQQVVRGDSAAYFCASSPPLPGGQPQHFGDGTRLSIL.

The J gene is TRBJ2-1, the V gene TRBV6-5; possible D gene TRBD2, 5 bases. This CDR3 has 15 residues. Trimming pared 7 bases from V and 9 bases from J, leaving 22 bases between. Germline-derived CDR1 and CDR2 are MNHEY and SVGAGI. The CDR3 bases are TGTGCCAGCACCCCTCCCCAAGGCGTGGGAGCTGAGCAGTTCTTC. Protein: CASTPPQGVGAEQFF.

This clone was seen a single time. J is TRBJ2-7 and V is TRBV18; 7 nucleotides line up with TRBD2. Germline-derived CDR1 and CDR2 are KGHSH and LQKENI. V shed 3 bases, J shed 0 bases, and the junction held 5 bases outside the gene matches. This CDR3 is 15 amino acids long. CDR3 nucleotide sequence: TGTGCCAGCTCACCTCACCGGGACTACTCCTACGAGCAGTACTTC. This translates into CASSPHRDYSYEQYF.

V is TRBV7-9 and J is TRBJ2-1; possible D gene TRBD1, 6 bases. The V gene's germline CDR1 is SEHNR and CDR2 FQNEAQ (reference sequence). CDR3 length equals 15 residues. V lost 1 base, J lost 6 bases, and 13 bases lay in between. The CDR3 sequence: CASSLDLGASNEQFF. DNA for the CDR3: TGTGCCAGCAGCTTAGATCTGGGGGCGAGCAATGAGCAGTTCTTC.

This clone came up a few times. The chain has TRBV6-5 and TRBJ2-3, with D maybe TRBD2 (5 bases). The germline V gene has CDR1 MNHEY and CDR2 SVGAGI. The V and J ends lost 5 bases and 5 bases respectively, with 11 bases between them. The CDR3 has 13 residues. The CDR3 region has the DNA TGTGCCAGCAGTCGAAATGAGGGAGATACGCAGTATTTT. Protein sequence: CASSRNEGDTQYF.

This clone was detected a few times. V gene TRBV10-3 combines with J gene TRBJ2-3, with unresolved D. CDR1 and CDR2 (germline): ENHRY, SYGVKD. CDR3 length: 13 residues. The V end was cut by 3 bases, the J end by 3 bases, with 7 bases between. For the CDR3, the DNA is TGTGCCATCAGTGAAGGAGAGACAGATACGCAGTATTTT. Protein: CAISEGETDTQYF.

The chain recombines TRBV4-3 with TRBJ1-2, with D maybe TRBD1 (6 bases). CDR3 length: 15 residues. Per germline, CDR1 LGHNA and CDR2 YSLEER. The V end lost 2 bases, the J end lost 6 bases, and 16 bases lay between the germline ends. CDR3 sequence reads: CASSQNNRVGDGYTF. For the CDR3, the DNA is TGCGCCAGCAGCCAAAATAACAGGGTGGGGGATGGCTACACCTTC.

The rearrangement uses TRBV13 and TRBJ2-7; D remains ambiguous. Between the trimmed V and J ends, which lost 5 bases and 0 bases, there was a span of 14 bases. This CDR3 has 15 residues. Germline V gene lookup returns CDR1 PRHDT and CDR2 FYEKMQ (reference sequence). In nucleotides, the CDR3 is TGTGCCAGCAGCATACGGAGCCAAAGCTCCTACGAGCAGTACTTC. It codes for CASSIRSQSSYEQYF.

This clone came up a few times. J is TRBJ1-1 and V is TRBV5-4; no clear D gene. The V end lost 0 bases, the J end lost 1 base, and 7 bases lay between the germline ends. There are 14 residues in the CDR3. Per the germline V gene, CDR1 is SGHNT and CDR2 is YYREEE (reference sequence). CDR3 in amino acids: CASSLDLSNTEAFF. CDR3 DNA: TGTGCCAGCAGCTTGGACTTGTCGAACACTGAAGCTTTCTTT.

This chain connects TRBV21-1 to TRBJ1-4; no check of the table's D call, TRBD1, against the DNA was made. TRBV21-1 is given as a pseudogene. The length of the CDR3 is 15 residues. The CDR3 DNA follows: TGTGCCAGCATCCCCGGGACAGCTTCTAATGAAAAACTGTTTTTT. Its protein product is CASIPGTASNEKLFF.

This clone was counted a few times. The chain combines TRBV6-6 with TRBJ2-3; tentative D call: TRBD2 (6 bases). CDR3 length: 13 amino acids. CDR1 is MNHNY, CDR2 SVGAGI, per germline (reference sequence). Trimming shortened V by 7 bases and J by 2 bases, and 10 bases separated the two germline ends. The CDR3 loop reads CASKEGTTDTQYF. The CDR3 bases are TGTGCCAGCAAGGAGGGGACCACAGATACGCAGTATTTT.

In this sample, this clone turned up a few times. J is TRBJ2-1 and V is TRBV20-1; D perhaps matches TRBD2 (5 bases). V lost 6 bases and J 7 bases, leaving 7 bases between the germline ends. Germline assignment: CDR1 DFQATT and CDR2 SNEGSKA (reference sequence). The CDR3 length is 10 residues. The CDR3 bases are TGCAGTGCCCAGCGGAATGAGCAGTTCTTC. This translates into CSAQRNEQFF.

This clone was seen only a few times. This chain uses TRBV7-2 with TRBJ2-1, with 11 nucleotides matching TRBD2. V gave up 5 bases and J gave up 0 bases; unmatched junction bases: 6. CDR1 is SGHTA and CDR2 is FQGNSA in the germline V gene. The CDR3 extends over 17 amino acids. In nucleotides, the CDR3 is TGTGCCAGCAGCCTAGAGGGACTAGCGGCCTCCTACAATGAGCAGTTCTTC. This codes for CASSLEGLAASYNEQFF.

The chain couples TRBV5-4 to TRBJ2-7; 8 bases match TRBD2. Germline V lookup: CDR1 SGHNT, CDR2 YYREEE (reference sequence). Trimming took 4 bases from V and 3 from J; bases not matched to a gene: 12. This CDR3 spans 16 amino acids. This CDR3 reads CASSKTSGTRNYEQYF. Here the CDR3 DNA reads TGTGCCAGCAGCAAAACATCCGGGACTAGGAACTACGAGCAGTACTTC.

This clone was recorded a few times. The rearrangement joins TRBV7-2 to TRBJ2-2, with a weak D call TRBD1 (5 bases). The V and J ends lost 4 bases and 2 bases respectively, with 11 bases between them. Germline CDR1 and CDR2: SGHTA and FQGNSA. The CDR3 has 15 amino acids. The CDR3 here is CASSSGHTNTGELFF. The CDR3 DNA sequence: TGTGCCAGCAGCTCCGGACACACCAACACCGGGGAGCTGTTTTTT.

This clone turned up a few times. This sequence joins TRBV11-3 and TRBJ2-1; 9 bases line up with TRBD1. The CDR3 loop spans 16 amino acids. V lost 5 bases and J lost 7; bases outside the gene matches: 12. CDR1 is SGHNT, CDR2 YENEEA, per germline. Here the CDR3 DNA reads TGTGCCAGCAGCAAAGCCGGGACAGGGAATCTGAATGAGCAGTTCTTC. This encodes CASSKAGTGNLNEQFF. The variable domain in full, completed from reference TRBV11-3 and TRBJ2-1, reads EAGVVQSPRYKIIEKKQPVAFWCNPISGHNTLYWYLQNLGQGPELLIRYENEEAVDDSQLPKDRFSAERLKGVDSTLKIQPAELGDSAVYLCASSKAGTGNLNEQFFGPGTRLTVL.

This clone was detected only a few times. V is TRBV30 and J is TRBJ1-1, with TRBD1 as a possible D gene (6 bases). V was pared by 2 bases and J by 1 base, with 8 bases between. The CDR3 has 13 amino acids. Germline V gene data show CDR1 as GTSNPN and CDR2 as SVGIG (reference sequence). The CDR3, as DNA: TGTGCCTGGAGTCGACAGGCGAACACTGAAGCTTTCTTT. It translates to CAWSRQANTEAFF. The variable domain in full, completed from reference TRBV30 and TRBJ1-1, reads SQTIHQWPATLVQPVGSPLSLECTVEGTSNPNLYWYRQAAGRGLQLLFYSVGIGQISSEVPQNLSASRPQDRQFILSSKKLLLSDSGFYLCAWSRQANTEAFFGQGTRLTVV.

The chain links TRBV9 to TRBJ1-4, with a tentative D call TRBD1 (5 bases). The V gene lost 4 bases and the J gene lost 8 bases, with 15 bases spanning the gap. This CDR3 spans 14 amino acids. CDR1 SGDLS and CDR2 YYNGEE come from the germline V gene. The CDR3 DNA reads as TGTGCCAGCAGCTCAGACCCCAAGGGGGAAAAACTGTTTTTT. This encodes CASSSDPKGEKLFF.

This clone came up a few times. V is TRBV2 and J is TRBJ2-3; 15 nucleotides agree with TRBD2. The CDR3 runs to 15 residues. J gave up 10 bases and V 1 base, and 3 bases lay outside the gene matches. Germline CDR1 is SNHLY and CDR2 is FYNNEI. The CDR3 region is CASSEEGLAGGSQYF. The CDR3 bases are TGTGCCAGCAGTGAAGAGGGACTAGCGGGAGGATCGCAGTATTTT. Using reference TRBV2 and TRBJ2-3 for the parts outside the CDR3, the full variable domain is EPEVTQTPSHQVTQMGQEVILRCVPISNHLYFYWYRQILGQKVEFLVSFYNNEISEKSEIFDDQFSVERPDGSNFTLKIRSTKLEDSAMYFCASSEEGLAGGSQYFGPGTRLTVL.

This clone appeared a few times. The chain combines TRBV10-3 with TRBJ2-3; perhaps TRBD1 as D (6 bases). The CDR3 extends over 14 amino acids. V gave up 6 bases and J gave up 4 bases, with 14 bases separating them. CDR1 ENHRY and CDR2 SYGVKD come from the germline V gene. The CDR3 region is CAISDTGPADTQYF. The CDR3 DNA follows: TGTGCCATCAGCGATACAGGGCCAGCAGATACGCAGTATTTT.

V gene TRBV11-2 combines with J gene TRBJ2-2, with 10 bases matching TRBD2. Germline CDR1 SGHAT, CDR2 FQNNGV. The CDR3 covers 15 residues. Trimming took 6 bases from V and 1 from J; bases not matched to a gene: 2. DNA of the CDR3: TGTGCCAGCAGACGACTAGCGGGGAACACCGGGGAGCTGTTTTTT. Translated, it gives CASRRLAGNTGELFF. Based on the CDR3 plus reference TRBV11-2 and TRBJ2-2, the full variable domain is EAGVAQSPRYKIIEKRQSVAFWCNPISGHATLYWYQQILGQGPKLLIQFQNNGVVDDSQLPKDRFSAERLKGVDSTLKIQPAKLEDSAVYLCASRRLAGNTGELFFGEGSRLTVL.

The CDR3 is CASSLLDLHRETQYF. The CDR3 coding sequence is TGCGCCAGCAGCTTGCTGGACCTTCACAGGGAGACCCAGTACTTC. The chain links TRBV5-1 to TRBJ2-5; D is perhaps TRBD1 (5 bases). This CDR3 contains 15 residues. V was pared by 1 base and J by 5 bases, with 15 bases between. Germline CDR1 reads SGHRS; CDR2 reads YFSETQ.

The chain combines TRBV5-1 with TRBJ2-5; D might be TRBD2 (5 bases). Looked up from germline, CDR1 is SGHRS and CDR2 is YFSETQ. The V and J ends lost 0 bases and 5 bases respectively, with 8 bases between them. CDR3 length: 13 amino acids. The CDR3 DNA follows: TGCGCCAGCAGCTTGGACACGGGGGAGACCCAGTACTTC. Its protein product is CASSLDTGETQYF. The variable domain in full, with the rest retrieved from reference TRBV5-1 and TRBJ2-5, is KAGVTQTPRYLIKTRGQQVTLSCSPISGHRSVSWYQQTPGQGLQFLFEYFSETQRNKGNFPGRFSGRQFSNSRSEMNVSTLELGDSALYLCASSLDTGETQYFGPGTRLLVL.

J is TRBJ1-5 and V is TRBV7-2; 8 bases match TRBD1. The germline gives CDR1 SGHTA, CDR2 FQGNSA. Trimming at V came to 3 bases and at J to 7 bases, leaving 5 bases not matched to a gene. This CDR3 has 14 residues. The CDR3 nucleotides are TGTGCCAGCAGCTTCGGACAGGGAGGCCAGCCCCAGCATTTT. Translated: CASSFGQGGQPQHF.

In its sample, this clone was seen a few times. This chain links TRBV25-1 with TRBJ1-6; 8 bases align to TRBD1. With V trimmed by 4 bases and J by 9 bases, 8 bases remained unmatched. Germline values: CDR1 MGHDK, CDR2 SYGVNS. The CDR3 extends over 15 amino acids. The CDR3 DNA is TGTGCCAGCAGTGCCAGGACAGGGCGGAGTTCACCCCTCCACTTT. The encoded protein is CASSARTGRSSPLHF.

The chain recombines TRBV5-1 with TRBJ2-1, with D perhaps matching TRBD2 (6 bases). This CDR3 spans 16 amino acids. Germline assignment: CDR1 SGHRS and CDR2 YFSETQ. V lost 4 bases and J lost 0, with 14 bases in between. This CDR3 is CASSPLGGSSYNEQFF. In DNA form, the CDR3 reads TGCGCCAGCAGCCCCCTTGGGGGGAGCTCCTACAATGAGCAGTTCTTC.

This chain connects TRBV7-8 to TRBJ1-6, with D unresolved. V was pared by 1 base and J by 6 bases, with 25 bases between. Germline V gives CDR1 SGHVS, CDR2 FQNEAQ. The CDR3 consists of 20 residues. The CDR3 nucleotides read TGTGCCAGCAGCTTAGGCGAGGGCAGGCACACTCCAAAATCTAATTCACCCCTCCACTTT. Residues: CASSLGEGRHTPKSNSPLHF.

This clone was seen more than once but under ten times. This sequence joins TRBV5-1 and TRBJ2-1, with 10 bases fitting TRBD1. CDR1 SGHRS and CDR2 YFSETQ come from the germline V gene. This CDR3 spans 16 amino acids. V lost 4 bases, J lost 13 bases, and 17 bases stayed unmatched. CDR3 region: CASSDTGTGVNLGQFF. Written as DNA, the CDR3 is TGCGCCAGCAGCGATACCGGGACAGGGGTGAACCTCGGCCAGTTCTTC.

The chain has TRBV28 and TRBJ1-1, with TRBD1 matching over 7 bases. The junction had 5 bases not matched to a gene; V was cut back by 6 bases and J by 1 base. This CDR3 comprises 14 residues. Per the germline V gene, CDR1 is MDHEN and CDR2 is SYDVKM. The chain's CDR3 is CASRSGQWNTEAFF. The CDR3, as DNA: TGTGCCAGCAGATCGGGACAGTGGAACACTGAAGCTTTCTTT. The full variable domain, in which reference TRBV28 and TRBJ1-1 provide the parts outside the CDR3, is DVKVTQSSRYLVKRTGEKVFLECVQDMDHENMFWYRQDPGLGLRLIYFSYDVKMKEKGDIPEGYSVSREKKERFSLILESASTNQTSMYLCASRSGQWNTEAFFGQGTRLTVV.

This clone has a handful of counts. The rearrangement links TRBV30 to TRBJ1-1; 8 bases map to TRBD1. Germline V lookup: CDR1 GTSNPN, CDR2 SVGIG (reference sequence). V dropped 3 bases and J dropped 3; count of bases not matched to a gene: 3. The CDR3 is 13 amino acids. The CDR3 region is CAWSKQGDTEAFF. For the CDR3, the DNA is TGTGCCTGGAGCAAACAGGGGGACACTGAAGCTTTCTTT.